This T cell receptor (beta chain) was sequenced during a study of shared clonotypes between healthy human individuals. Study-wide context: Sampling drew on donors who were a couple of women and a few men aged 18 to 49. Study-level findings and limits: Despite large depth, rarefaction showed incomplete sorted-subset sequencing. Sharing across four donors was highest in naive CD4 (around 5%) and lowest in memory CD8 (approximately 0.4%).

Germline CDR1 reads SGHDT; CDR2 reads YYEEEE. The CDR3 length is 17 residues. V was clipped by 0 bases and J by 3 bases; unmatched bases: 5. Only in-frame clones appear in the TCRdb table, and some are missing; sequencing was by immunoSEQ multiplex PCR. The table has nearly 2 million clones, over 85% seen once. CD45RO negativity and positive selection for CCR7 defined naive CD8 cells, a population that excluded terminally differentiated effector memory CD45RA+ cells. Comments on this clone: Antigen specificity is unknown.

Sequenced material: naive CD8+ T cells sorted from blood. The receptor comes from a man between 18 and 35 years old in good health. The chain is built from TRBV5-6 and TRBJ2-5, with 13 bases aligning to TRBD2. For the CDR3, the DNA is TGTGCCAGCAGCTTGGAGACTAGCGGGGGGCCTAAAGAGACCCAGTACTTC. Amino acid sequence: CASSLETSGGPKETQYF.